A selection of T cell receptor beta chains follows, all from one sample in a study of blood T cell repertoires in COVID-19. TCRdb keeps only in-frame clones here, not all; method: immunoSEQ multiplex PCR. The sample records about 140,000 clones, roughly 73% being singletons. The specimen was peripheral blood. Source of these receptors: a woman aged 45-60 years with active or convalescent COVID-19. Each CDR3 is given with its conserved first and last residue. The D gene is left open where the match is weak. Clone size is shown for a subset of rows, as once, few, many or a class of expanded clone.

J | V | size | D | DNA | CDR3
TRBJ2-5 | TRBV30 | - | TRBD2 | TGTGCCTGGAGTGCCGGGGGGGATAAGTACTTC | CAWSAGGDKYF
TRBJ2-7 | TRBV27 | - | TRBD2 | TGTGCCAGTATAGGGACTAGTCGCAGAGGCTCCCCCGAGCAGTACTTC | CASIGTSRRGSPEQYF
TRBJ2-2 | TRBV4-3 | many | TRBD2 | TGCGCCAGCAGCCAAACGCGGGGGGGGACCGGGGAGCTGTTTTTT | CASSQTRGGTGELFF
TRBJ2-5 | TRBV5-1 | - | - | TGCGCCAGCAGCTTGGCTGCAGGGGCAGAGACCCAGTACTTC | CASSLAAGAETQYF
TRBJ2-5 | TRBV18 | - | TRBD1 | TGTGCCAGCTCACCCTCCTCCGGGACAGGGGAAGAGACCCAGTACTTC | CASSPSSGTGEETQYF
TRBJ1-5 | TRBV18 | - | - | TGTGCCAGCTCACCAGCCGGTCGAAATCAGCCCCAGCATTTT | CASSPAGRNQPQHF
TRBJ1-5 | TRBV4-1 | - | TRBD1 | TGCGCCAGCAGCCAAGAGAGGGACAGGGTAGATCAGCCCCAGCATTTT | CASSQERDRVDQPQHF
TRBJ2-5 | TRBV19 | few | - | TGTGCCAGTAGTAGGTGGGGGCCCGAGACCCAGTACTTC | CASSRWGPETQYF
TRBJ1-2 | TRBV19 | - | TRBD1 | TGTGCCAGTAGTAGGACAGGGAGCTATGGCTACACCTTC | CASSRTGSYGYTF
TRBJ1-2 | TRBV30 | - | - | TGTGCCTGGAGTGTAGGTGGCTCTAGGAGCTACACCTTC | CAWSVGGSRSYTF
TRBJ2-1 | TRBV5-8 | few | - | TGTGCCAGCAGCTTTATCAGGGGCCTCGAGTACAATGAGCAGTTCTTC | CASSFIRGLEYNEQFF
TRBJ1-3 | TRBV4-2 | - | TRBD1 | TGTGCCAGCAGCCAAGGGGACAGTTTCCAAACCATATATTTT | CASSQGDSFQTIYF
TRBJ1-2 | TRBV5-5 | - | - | TGTGCCAGCAGCTTGGGGACCGGGATTAACTATGGCTACACCTTC | CASSLGTGINYGYTF
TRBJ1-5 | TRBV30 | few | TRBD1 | TGTGCCTGGAGTATGGGACAGGGGAAACAGCCCCAGCATTTT | CAWSMGQGKQPQHF
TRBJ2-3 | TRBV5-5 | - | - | TGTGCCAGCAGCTCGAGCACAGATACGCAGTATTTT | CASSSSTDTQYF
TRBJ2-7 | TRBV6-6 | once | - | TGTGCCAGCCGCTTCTCGGGAGTGGGTTCCTACGAGCAGTACTTC | CASRFSGVGSYEQYF
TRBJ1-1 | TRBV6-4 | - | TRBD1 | TGTGCCAGCAGTGGGACTTCCGGGACAGGGGGCTTAGCTTTCTTT | CASSGTSGTGGLAFF
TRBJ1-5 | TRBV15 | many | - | TGTGCCACCAGCAGAGATCCTGTTCGGGGTCAGCCCCAGCATTTT | CATSRDPVRGQPQHF
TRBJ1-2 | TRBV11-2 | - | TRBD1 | TGTGCCAGCAGCCTATTCGCCGGGACAGGGGGTAGCTATGGCTACACCTTC | CASSLFAGTGGSYGYTF
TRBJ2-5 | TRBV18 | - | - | TGTGCCAGCTCGCAGACTCTACAAGAGACCCAGTACTTC | CASSQTLQETQYF
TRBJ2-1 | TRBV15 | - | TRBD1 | TGTGCCACCAGCGTGTCGGACAGGGTTTACGATGAGCAGTTCTTC | CATSVSDRVYDEQFF
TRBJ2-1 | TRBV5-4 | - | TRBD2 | TGTGCCAGCAGCCCGAGCGGGGGGACCAACAATGAGCAGTTCTTC | CASSPSGGTNNEQFF
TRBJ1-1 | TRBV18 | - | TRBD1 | TGTGCCAGCTCACCAGGGACAGCGCCTTTGGGCACTGAAGCTTTCTTT | CASSPGTAPLGTEAFF
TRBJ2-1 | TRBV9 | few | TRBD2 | TGTGCCAGCAGCGCCGCTAGCGGGGGCGGCTATGAGCAGTTCTTC | CASSAASGGGYEQFF
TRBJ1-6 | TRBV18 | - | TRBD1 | TGTGCCAGCTCACCACTCGAGGGGGCCCATTCACCCCTCCACTTT | CASSPLEGAHSPLHF
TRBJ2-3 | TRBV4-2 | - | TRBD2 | TGTGCCAGCAGCCAAGTTGCTTCCCGAGCGGGGGGCACAGATACGCAGTATTTT | CASSQVASRAGGTDTQYF
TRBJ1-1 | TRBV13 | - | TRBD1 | TGTGCCAGCAGCCCCCAACAGGGGGTGAACACTGAAGCTTTCTTT | CASSPQQGVNTEAFF
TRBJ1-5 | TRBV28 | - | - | TGTGCCAGCAGTCCCCCCCCGCGTCGTCAGCCCCAGCATTTT | CASSPPPRRQPQHF
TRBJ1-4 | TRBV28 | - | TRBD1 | TGTGCCAGCAGGACCCCCGGGACAGGCAACAATGAAAAACTGTTTTTT | CASRTPGTGNNEKLFF
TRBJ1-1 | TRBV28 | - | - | TGTGCCAGCAGTTTATCAGCGAGGGTCTCCGAAGCTTTCTTT | CASSLSARVSEAFF
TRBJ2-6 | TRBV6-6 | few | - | TGTGCCAGCAGTGCCTCGGAGACTGGGGCCAACGTCCTGACTTTC | CASSASETGANVLTF
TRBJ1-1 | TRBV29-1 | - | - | TGCAGCGGAGGGGGAAGGCGGACTGAAGCTTTCTTT | CSGGGRRTEAFF
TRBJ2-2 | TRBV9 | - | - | TGTGCCAGCAGCGTAGACCCCGGGACGAACACCGGGGAGCTGTTTTTT | CASSVDPGTNTGELFF
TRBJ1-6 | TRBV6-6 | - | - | TGTGCCAGCAGTTACATCGGGGGTCAGGATTCACCCCTCCACTTT | CASSYIGGQDSPLHF
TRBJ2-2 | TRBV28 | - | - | TGTGCCAGCCACAATCTAGGTACCGGGGAGCTGTTTTTT | CASHNLGTGELFF
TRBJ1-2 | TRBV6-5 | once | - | TGTGCCAGCCGAGGACTGTTCATGAAGGGCTACACCTTC | CASRGLFMKGYTF